This T cell receptor (beta chain) was sequenced in a study of technical replicates of blood from several donors. This CDR3 has 15 residues. Germline V CDR1 and CDR2: SGHTA, FQGTGA. Trimming stripped 5 bases from V and 2 bases from J, with 14 bases between. The repertoire was sequenced with immunoSEQ multiplex PCR; TCRdb's copy has only in-frame clones and lacks some. The sample has about 15,000 clones, under 90% seen once; the top ten hold 10%. The sample taken for sequencing was PBMCs. This chain uses TRBV7-3 with TRBJ2-3; D perhaps matches TRBD2 (5 bases). The receptor was isolated from a human donor in good health. Some clones in this sample may be carry-over from other donors' samples. CDR3 protein: CASSLWSRDTDTQYF. The CDR3 DNA follows: TGTGCCAGCAGCCTTTGGAGTCGGGACACAGATACGCAGTATTTT.